Shown below are 31 T cell receptor beta chains from a single sample sequenced in a study of blood T cells in healthy people across ages. A J-beta primer mix and a sample-barcoded 5' primer were used in a second PCR of about 7 to 11 cycles. TCRdb itself ran the 5' RACE reads through MiXCR, one entry per CDR3 protein. The sample holds about 1.1 million distinct CDR3 sequences; about two fifths are singletons and the top ten take over 10%. The sequenced sample was blood. The receptors derive from a man aged 18 to 29 in good health.

This clonotype was seen more than once but under ten times. This chain connects TRBV4-2 to TRBJ1-2; no clear D gene. CDR1 LGHNA and CDR2 YNFKEQ come from the germline V gene. The V end was cut by 6 bases, the J end by 5 bases, with 13 bases between. The CDR3 sequence is 13 residues long. DNA of the CDR3: TGTGCCAGCAGATCTACAGTCGATTATGGCTACACCTTC. Its translation: CASRSTVDYGYTF.

The chain links TRBV29-1 to TRBJ1-5; D call uncertain. The germline V gene encodes CDR1 SQVTM and CDR2 ANQGSEA. The CDR3 consists of 15 residues. Trimming took 1 base from V and 0 from J, leaving 10 bases between them. CDR3 nucleotide sequence: TGCAGCGTTGAAGCTGGAAGGAATAGCAATCAGCCCCAGCATTTT. It yields the protein CSVEAGRNSNQPQHF.

This clonotype was counted between two and nine times. This chain uses TRBV3-1 with TRBJ2-3; D gene unclear. The CDR3 runs 16 residues. CDR1 is LGHDT and CDR2 is YNNKEL in the germline V gene (reference sequence). V was shortened by 0 bases and J by 6 bases, with 16 bases between the two germline ends. Here the CDR3 DNA reads TGTGCCAGCAGCCAAGATTCGGCTAGAATACCTGATACGCAGTATTTT. This sequence encodes CASSQDSARIPDTQYF.

This clonotype was counted only a few times. The V call is TRBV29-1, the J call TRBJ2-5; D perhaps matches TRBD2 (5 bases). V was clipped by 0 bases and J by 9 bases, with 14 bases between them. CDR1 is SQVTM, CDR2 ANQGSEA, per germline. This CDR3 is built from 13 residues. As DNA, the CDR3 is TGCAGCGTTGAAGAAGGAGGATATTGGGCCCAGTACTTC. The encoded protein is CSVEEGGYWAQYF.

This clonotype was found a few times. V is TRBV12-5 and J is TRBJ2-7, with D hard to call. CDR3 length equals 12 residues. Germline CDR1 LGHNT, CDR2 FRNRAP. Deletions cut 3 bases from V and 3 bases from J, with 6 bases between. CDR3 nucleotides: TGTGCTAGTGGTTTTAGGGTCTACGAGCAGTACTTC. This sequence encodes CASGFRVYEQYF.

This clonotype was seen only a few times. V usage is TRBV4-2 and J usage is TRBJ1-4, with TRBD1 identical over 7 bases. Germline CDR1 and CDR2: LGHNA and YNFKEQ. This CDR3 is 15 amino acids long. J gave up 6 bases and V 4 bases, and 8 bases lay outside the gene matches. The CDR3 loop is CASSPGTAGDEKLFF. The DNA of the CDR3 is TGTGCCAGCAGCCCCGGGACAGCGGGAGATGAAAAACTGTTTTTT.

The V gene is TRBV7-8, the J gene TRBJ1-1; no firm D call. The CDR3 is 13 residues long. Germline V lookup: CDR1 SGHVS, CDR2 FQNEAQ. Trimming took 8 bases from V and 3 from J, leaving 13 bases between them. The CDR3 spells CASFRISDTEAFF. CDR3 sequence (DNA): TGTGCCAGCTTTCGTATTAGTGACACTGAAGCTTTCTTT.

The rearrangement links TRBV13 to TRBJ1-5; D is undetermined. Per the germline V gene, CDR1 is PRHDT and CDR2 is FYEKMQ (reference sequence). V dropped 5 bases and J dropped 8 bases, with 10 bases sitting between them. There are 12 residues in the CDR3. The CDR3 nucleotides are TGTGCCAGCAGCACGCCCGGGAAGCCCCAGCATTTT. The encoded protein is CASSTPGKPQHF. Together with reference TRBV13 and TRBJ1-5, the CDR3 gives the full variable domain: AAGVIQSPRHLIKEKRETATLKCYPIPRHDTVYWYQQGPGQDPQFLISFYEKMQSDKGSIPDRFSAQQFSDYHSELNMSSLELGDSALYFCASSTPGKPQHFGDGTRLSIL.

This CDR3 is CASSLVGRGGYTF. Here the CDR3 DNA reads TGTGCCAGCAGCTTGGTCGGACGGGGCGGCTACACCTTC. The V call is TRBV7-9, the J call TRBJ1-2; perhaps TRBD1 as D (5 bases). The germline CDR1 and CDR2 sequences are SEHNR and FQNEAQ (reference sequence). There are 13 residues in the CDR3. Trimming took 3 bases from V and 8 from J, leaving 13 bases between them.

A remark on this clonotype: A read error may produce the germline difference seen at one junction end. The rearrangement joins TRBV7-3 to TRBJ2-1; 14 bases are shared with TRBD2. Germline CDR1 reads SGHTA; CDR2 reads FQGTGA. The CDR3 has 17 amino acids. The CDR3 sequence is CAGSPRLAGGPMHEQFF. The CDR3 bases are TGTGCCGGCAGCCCTCGACTAGCGGGGGGGCCTATGCATGAGCAGTTCTTC.

This clonotype showed up just a few times. The chain recombines TRBV2 with TRBJ2-7; TRBD1 aligns across 8 bases. The V gene end was trimmed by 2 bases and the J gene end by 4 bases; junction bases not matched to a gene: 4. Germline V gene sequence: CDR1 SNHLY, CDR2 FYNNEI. The CDR3 runs 14 residues. The CDR3: CASSEKTGAYEQYF. CDR3 DNA: TGTGCCAGCAGTGAAAAGACAGGGGCGTACGAGCAGTACTTC.

The V gene is TRBV11-2, the J gene TRBJ1-4; D uncertain. This CDR3 has 14 residues. V was shortened by 5 bases and J by 6 bases, with 13 bases between the two germline ends. Looked up from germline, CDR1 is SGHAT and CDR2 is FQNNGV. The CDR3 nucleotides are TGTGCCAGCAGCCTCGACGTGGTGGATGAAAAACTGTTTTTT. Translation: CASSLDVVDEKLFF.

This chain uses TRBV7-9 with TRBJ1-6, with D uncertain. Germline CDR1 is SEHNR and CDR2 is FQNEAQ (reference sequence). The CDR3 is 12 residues long. Trimming stripped 4 bases from V and 10 bases from J, with 8 bases between. CDR3 sequence (DNA): TGTGCCAGCAGCTCCCACCTATCACCCCTCCACTTT. Its translation is CASSSHLSPLHF. Based on the CDR3 plus reference TRBV7-9 and TRBJ1-6, the full variable domain is DTGVSQNPRHKITKRGQNVTFRCDPISEHNRLYWYRQTLGQGPEFLTYFQNEAQLEKSRLLSDRFSAERPKGSFSTLEIQRTEQGDSAMYLCASSSHLSPLHFGNGTRLTVT.

A single count supports this clonotype. The J gene is TRBJ2-7, the V gene TRBV30; a weak D match, TRBD1 (5 bases). The CDR3 consists of 11 residues. V was trimmed by 8 bases and J by 4 bases, leaving 12 bases between them. From germline, CDR1 is GTSNPN and CDR2 SVGIG (reference sequence). This CDR3 reads CALGPRYEQYF. CDR3 sequence (DNA): TGTGCCCTGGGGCCTCGATACGAGCAGTACTTC.

This clonotype was seen a handful of times. The rearrangement links TRBV28 to TRBJ1-2; D might be TRBD1 (6 bases). This CDR3 spans 14 amino acids. The germline V gene encodes CDR1 MDHEN and CDR2 SYDVKM. Trimming removed 10 bases at V and 3 bases at J, with 18 bases between. CDR3 DNA: TGTGCCACCCGTGGAGGGGGGCATGACTATGGCTACACCTTC. Its translation is CATRGGGHDYGYTF.

This clonotype was picked up one time. This chain uses TRBV18 with TRBJ1-2, with D possibly being TRBD1 (6 bases). The CDR3 extends over 13 amino acids. The germline V gene has CDR1 KGHSH and CDR2 LQKENI. Trimming removed 2 bases from V and 8 bases from J, with 12 bases in between. CDR3 sequence (DNA): TGTGCCAGCTCACCAGCAGGGGCGAACGGCTACACCTTC. It specifies CASSPAGANGYTF. Looking up the rest from reference TRBV18 and TRBJ1-2 gives the full variable domain: NAGVMQNPRHLVRRRGQEARLRCSPMKGHSHVYWYRQLPEEGLKFMVYLQKENIIDESGMPKERFSAEFPKEGPSILRIQQVVRGDSAAYFCASSPAGANGYTFGSGTRLTVV.

A single count supports this clonotype. The chain recombines TRBV20-1 with TRBJ1-1; tentative D call: TRBD1 (5 bases). The CDR3 runs to 10 residues. CDR1 DFQATT and CDR2 SNEGSKA come from the germline V gene (reference sequence). Trimming took off 5 bases at V and 11 bases at J, with 12 bases between the two ends. The CDR3, as DNA: TGCAGTGCTGGTACAGAGGGGGCTTTCTTT. Translated: CSAGTEGAFF.

This clonotype was counted only a few times. V and J are TRBV12-3 or TRBV12-4 and TRBJ1-5; 8 bases fit TRBD1. The J segment lost 0 bases and the V segment lost 4 bases, leaving 2 bases of the junction unmatched. The CDR3 sequence is 15 residues long. The CDR3: CASSSTGASNQPQHF. The CDR3 DNA reads TGTGCCAGCAGTTCGACAGGGGCTAGCAATCAGCCCCAGCATTTT.

This clonotype was observed a few times. V usage is TRBV2 and J usage is TRBJ2-2, with D unresolved. Germline V lookup: CDR1 SNHLY, CDR2 FYNNEI. V was clipped by 7 bases and J by 0 bases, with 12 bases between them. The CDR3 runs to 15 residues. The chain's CDR3 is CASTDTFSNTGELFF. Written as DNA, the CDR3 is TGTGCCAGCACTGACACTTTTTCGAACACCGGGGAGCTGTTTTTT.

This clonotype has ten or more counts. The chain links TRBV4-1 to TRBJ1-2; 8 bases align to TRBD1. This CDR3 is 14 amino acids long. Germline assignment: CDR1 MGHRA and CDR2 YSYEKL. V dropped 0 bases and J dropped 3; count of bases not matched to a gene: 0. As DNA, the CDR3 is TGCGCCAGCAGCCAAGAGACAGGGGACTATGGCTACACCTTC. Encoded protein: CASSQETGDYGYTF.

The chain couples TRBV4-3 to TRBJ1-1; possibly TRBD1 for D (5 bases). Trimming took 1 base from V and 11 from J, leaving 17 bases between them. The CDR3 loop spans 14 amino acids. Germline-derived CDR1 and CDR2 are LGHNA and YSLEER. CDR3 DNA: TGCGCCAGCAGCCAAGCGGGAGAGGGGAGTGCGGCTTTCTTT. It specifies CASSQAGEGSAAFF.

This clonotype was detected only a few times. The chain couples TRBV7-6 to TRBJ1-5, with 7 bases that match TRBD1. J gave up 3 bases and V 2 bases, and 10 bases lay outside the gene matches. This CDR3 has 17 residues. The germline V gene encodes CDR1 SGHVS and CDR2 FNYEAQ. The CDR3 sequence is CASSLLSRDSLNQPQHF. CDR3 bases: TGTGCCAGCAGCTTATTGTCCCGGGACAGTCTCAATCAGCCCCAGCATTTT.

The V gene is TRBV7-2, the J gene TRBJ2-1; the D call may be TRBD1 or TRBD2 (5 bases each). Per the germline V gene, CDR1 is SGHTA and CDR2 is FQGNSA. This CDR3 comprises 15 residues. The V end lost 1 base, the J end lost 6 bases, and 13 bases lay between the germline ends. In DNA, the CDR3 is TGTGCCAGCAGCTTAGACTATCTCGGGGCCAATGAGCAGTTCTTC. Its translation: CASSLDYLGANEQFF.

The rearrangement uses TRBV6-2 or TRBV6-3 and TRBJ2-1; tentative D call: TRBD1 (5 bases). V was shortened by 5 bases and J by 8 bases, with 16 bases between the two germline ends. The CDR3 is made up of 14 amino acids. Germline lookup yields CDR1 MNHEY and CDR2 SVGEGT. CDR3: CASSRGRRVDEQFF. DNA for the CDR3: TGTGCCAGCAGTAGGGGTCGCAGGGTCGATGAGCAGTTCTTC.

CDR3 sequence reads: CSARLGNEQFF. CDR3 nucleotides: TGCAGTGCTAGATTAGGTAATGAGCAGTTCTTC. The rearrangement links TRBV20-1 to TRBJ2-1, with D uncertain. Trimming cost V 2 bases and J 7 bases, with 6 bases left between them. The CDR3 runs 11 residues. Germline V gene lookup returns CDR1 DFQATT and CDR2 SNEGSKA (reference sequence).

There are many counts of this clonotype. The rearrangement links TRBV25-1 to TRBJ1-2; tentatively, D is TRBD1 (5 bases). The ends were cut back, 4 bases at V and 5 bases at J, with 11 bases in the middle. The CDR3 is 13 amino acids. Per the germline V gene, CDR1 is MGHDK and CDR2 is SYGVNS. This CDR3 is CASSAPGLYGYTF. The CDR3 bases are TGTGCCAGCAGTGCACCGGGACTTTATGGCTACACCTTC.

In its sample, this clonotype was seen a few times. The gene calls are TRBV5-1 and TRBJ2-3; no clear D gene. With 0 bases removed from V and 0 bases from J, the gap between germline ends came to 11 bases. The germline V gene has CDR1 SGHRS and CDR2 YFSETQ. This CDR3 is 16 amino acids long. The CDR3 spells CASSLAAGSSTDTQYF. The CDR3 coding sequence is TGCGCCAGCAGCTTGGCAGCCGGGTCCAGCACAGATACGCAGTATTTT.

The J gene is TRBJ1-2, the V gene TRBV21-1; whether TRBD1, the table's D call, matches the DNA was not checked. TRBV21-1 corresponds to a pseudogene. The CDR3 is 17 residues long. The DNA of the CDR3 is TGTGCCAGCAGCAAAGACAGGGCGGAGGACCCTAACTATGGCTACACCTTC. Translated: CASSKDRAEDPNYGYTF.

This clonotype showed up just a few times. This chain links TRBV12-3 or TRBV12-4 with TRBJ1-2; TRBD1 is a possible D gene (5 bases). CDR3 length: 14 residues. The V gene lost 2 bases and the J gene lost 4 bases, with 11 bases spanning the gap. The CDR3: CASSLSRGSYGYTF. The DNA of the CDR3 is TGTGCCAGCAGTTTAAGTCGGGGGTCCTATGGCTACACCTTC.

V gene TRBV6-6 combines with J gene TRBJ2-3; D not resolved. The ends were cut back, 4 bases at V and 4 bases at J, with 6 bases in the middle. The germline V gene has CDR1 MNHNY and CDR2 SVGAGI (reference sequence). The CDR3 is 12 amino acids. As DNA, the CDR3 is TGTGCCAGCAGTTGGGCTTCAGATACGCAGTATTTT. This codes for CASSWASDTQYF.

This sequence joins TRBV7-9 and TRBJ1-4, with D possibly matching TRBD1 (5 bases). V was pared by 6 bases and J by 8 bases, with 10 bases between. In germline, CDR1 is SEHNR, CDR2 FQNEAQ (reference sequence). The CDR3 runs to 12 residues. The CDR3 nucleotides read TGTGCCAGCAGGAGGGGCTCCGAAAAACTGTTTTTT. It yields the protein CASRRGSEKLFF.